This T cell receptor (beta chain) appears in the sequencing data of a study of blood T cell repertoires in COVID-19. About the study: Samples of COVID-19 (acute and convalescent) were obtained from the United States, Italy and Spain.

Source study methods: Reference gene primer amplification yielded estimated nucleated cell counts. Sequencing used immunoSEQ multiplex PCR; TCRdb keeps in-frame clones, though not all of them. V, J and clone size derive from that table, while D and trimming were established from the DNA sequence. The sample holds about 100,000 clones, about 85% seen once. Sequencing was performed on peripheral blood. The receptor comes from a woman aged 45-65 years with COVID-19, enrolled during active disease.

CDR3 amino acids: CASSSERDRGQNTGELFF. CDR3 DNA: TGTGCCAGCAGCTCCGAGCGAGACAGGGGGCAGAACACCGGGGAGCTGTTTTTT. The V gene is TRBV7-3, the J gene TRBJ2-2, with 10 bases lining up with TRBD1. Trimming took 4 bases from V and 1 from J; bases not matched to a gene: 9. Germline CDR1 reads SGHTA; CDR2 reads FQGTGA. CDR3 size: 18 residues.